A single sample is the source of the 16 T cell receptor beta chains below, sequenced in a study of T-cell reconstitution after alpha-beta-depleted transplantation in children. Unique molecular identifiers were incorporated during preparation of the TCRbeta library. TCRdb re-called the PCR reads with MiXCR, one entry per CDR3 protein. Found here are hundreds of thousands of distinct CDR3 sequences, approximately 11% of them singletons; the top ten hold 28%. Sequenced material: PBMCs, taken before TCRalphabeta/CD19-depleted stem cell transplant. The receptors originated from a child in the first two years of life with acute myeloid leukemia, due to receive a stem cell transplant.

This clonotype was seen at least ten times. The chain couples TRBV2 to TRBJ2-5; 7 positions match TRBD1. Trimming took 5 bases from V and 4 from J; bases not matched to a gene: 1. The CDR3 runs 12 residues. Germline lookup yields CDR1 SNHLY and CDR2 FYNNEI. The CDR3 DNA sequence: TGTGCCAGCAGTTACAGGGGAGAGACCCAGTACTTC. It encodes CASSYRGETQYF.

This clonotype was seen ten or more times. The V gene is TRBV20-1, the J gene TRBJ2-2; perhaps D is TRBD1 or TRBD2 (5 bases each). Trimming left V 5 bases short and J 2 bases short, with 15 bases between. CDR3 length: 15 amino acids. CDR1 is DFQATT and CDR2 is SNEGSKA in the germline V gene (reference sequence). The CDR3 spells CSALTGTANTGELFF. CDR3 DNA sequence: TGCAGTGCTCTGACCGGGACGGCAAACACCGGGGAGCTGTTTTTT.

This clonotype occurred many times. The rearrangement links TRBV3-1 to TRBJ2-7; D may be TRBD2 (6 bases). The V end lost 4 bases, the J end lost 0 bases, and 10 bases lay between the germline ends. Germline loops: CDR1 LGHDT, CDR2 YNNKEL (reference sequence). This CDR3 has 14 residues. The chain's CDR3 is CASSPGTVSYEQYF. DNA for the CDR3: TGTGCCAGCAGCCCCGGGACTGTCTCCTACGAGCAGTACTTC.

This chain links TRBV24-1 with TRBJ2-7; D gene uncertain. V lost 9 bases, J lost 3 bases, and 14 bases lay in between. CDR1 is KGHDR, CDR2 SFDVKD, per germline. The length of the CDR3 is 13 residues. The CDR3 DNA sequence: TGTGCCACCTCCGGGTTGGATGGCTACGAGCAGTACTTC. Translated: CATSGLDGYEQYF.

This clonotype turned up a few times. This chain joins TRBV5-1 and TRBJ2-5; 8 bases are shared with TRBD2. CDR3 length: 15 amino acids. CDR1 and CDR2 (germline): SGHRS, YFSETQ. J gave up 5 bases and V 3 bases, and 9 bases lay outside the gene matches. Here the CDR3 reads CASSSIAGPQETQYF. Written as DNA, the CDR3 is TGCGCCAGCAGCTCAATAGCGGGGCCGCAGGAGACCCAGTACTTC.

This clonotype was seen at least ten times. V and J are TRBV5-1 and TRBJ2-7; D gene ambiguous. Germline-derived CDR1 and CDR2 are SGHRS and YFSETQ. This CDR3 region has 14 residues. V lost 0 bases, J lost 6 bases, and 13 bases lay in between. DNA of the CDR3: TGCGCCAGCAGCTTGGACGGGTTAAGCTGCGAGCAGTACTTC. Translated: CASSLDGLSCEQYF. The whole variable domain, filled in from reference TRBV5-1 and TRBJ2-7, reads KAGVTQTPRYLIKTRGQQVTLSCSPISGHRSVSWYQQTPGQGLQFLFEYFSETQRNKGNFPGRFSGRQFSNSRSEMNVSTLELGDSALYLCASSLDGLSCEQYFGPGTRLTVT.

This clonotype has at least ten counts. The chain's CDR3 is CASSRVMDIQYF. The DNA of the CDR3 is TGTGCCAGCAGTAGGGTGATGGACATTCAGTACTTC. The chain combines TRBV6-2 or TRBV6-3 with TRBJ2-4; D is ambiguous. With 5 bases removed from V and 8 bases from J, the gap between germline ends came to 10 bases. The CDR3 loop spans 12 amino acids. CDR1 and CDR2 (germline): MNHEY, SVGEGT.

In its sample, this clonotype was seen many times. The chain couples TRBV18 to TRBJ1-4; tentatively, D is TRBD1 (6 bases). V gave up 1 base and J gave up 3 bases, with 6 bases separating them. CDR3 length: 14 residues. Germline values: CDR1 KGHSH, CDR2 LQKENI. CDR3 in DNA: TGTGCCAGCTCACCACAGGGGGCTAATGAAAAACTGTTTTTT. Amino acids: CASSPQGANEKLFF.

The CDR3 reads CASSSLATAPYEQYF. CDR3 nucleotides: TGTGCCAGCAGTAGCCTGGCGACAGCCCCCTACGAGCAGTACTTC. The gene calls are TRBV6-1 and TRBJ2-7; TRBD1 is a possible D gene (5 bases). The germline gives CDR1 MNHNS, CDR2 SASEGT. The CDR3 runs 15 residues. V was cut by 5 bases and J by 2 bases, with 16 bases left in between.

This clonotype was counted at least ten times. This chain connects TRBV7-9 to TRBJ2-1; a weak D match, TRBD1 (5 bases). The CDR3 has 16 residues. Germline CDR1 SEHNR, CDR2 FQNEAQ (reference sequence). V was clipped by 0 bases and J by 4 bases, with 13 bases between them. CDR3 nucleotides: TGTGCCAGCAGCTTAGCGCGTGGGGCCCCTTACAATGAGCAGTTCTTC. This gives the protein CASSLARGAPYNEQFF.

This clonotype was counted only a few times. V gene TRBV6-2 or TRBV6-3 combines with J gene TRBJ2-5; D is unclear. Germline CDR1 MNHEY, CDR2 SVGEGT. The CDR3 length is 14 residues. With 5 bases removed from V and 2 bases from J, the gap between germline ends came to 12 bases. This chain's CDR3 is CASSPLGPQETQYF. CDR3 nucleotide sequence: TGTGCCAGCAGTCCCCTAGGGCCACAAGAGACCCAGTACTTC.

This clonotype came up many times. The chain is built from TRBV12-3 or TRBV12-4 and TRBJ2-6; a weak D match, TRBD1 (7 bases). There are 17 residues in the CDR3. Trimming pared 8 bases from V and 2 bases from J, leaving 19 bases between. CDR3 in amino acids: CASAFSWRGPGANVLTF. The DNA for the CDR3 is TGTGCCAGCGCCTTCAGCTGGAGGGGGCCTGGGGCCAACGTCCTGACTTTC.

This clonotype was seen ten or more times. The DNA of the CDR3 is TGTGCCAGCAGTTTAAGGACTCGCACTGAAGCTTTCTTT. This translates into CASSLRTRTEAFF. This chain joins TRBV12-3 or TRBV12-4 and TRBJ1-1; D is undetermined. The V and J ends lost 2 bases and 4 bases respectively, with 8 bases between them. This CDR3 region has 13 residues.

This clonotype was detected many times. V is TRBV9 and J is TRBJ2-5, with 10 bases matching TRBD1. Losses at the gene ends were 0 bases for V and 1 base for J; bases not matched to a gene: 0. CDR1 and CDR2 (germline): SGDLS, YYNGEE. The CDR3 is made up of 15 amino acids. The CDR3 nucleotides read TGTGCCAGCAGCGTAGGGACAGGGGGCCAAGAGACCCAGTACTTC. It yields the protein CASSVGTGGQETQYF.

This clonotype came up many times. This chain links TRBV5-1 with TRBJ2-6; D is uncertain. The CDR3 consists of 17 residues. Germline CDR1 reads SGHRS; CDR2 reads YFSETQ. The V end was cut by 1 base, the J end by 0 bases, with 11 bases between. The CDR3 spells CASSLRSINSGANVLTF. CDR3 DNA sequence: TGCGCCAGCAGCTTGAGATCCATAAACTCTGGGGCCAACGTCCTGACTTTC.

This clonotype has ten or more counts. The rearrangement joins TRBV12-3 or TRBV12-4 to TRBJ2-5; D unresolved. The CDR3 length is 14 residues. Trimming stripped 7 bases from V and 0 bases from J, with 12 bases between. The CDR3: CASKRLAYQETQYF. The CDR3 region has the DNA TGTGCCAGCAAGAGACTCGCGTACCAAGAGACCCAGTACTTC.